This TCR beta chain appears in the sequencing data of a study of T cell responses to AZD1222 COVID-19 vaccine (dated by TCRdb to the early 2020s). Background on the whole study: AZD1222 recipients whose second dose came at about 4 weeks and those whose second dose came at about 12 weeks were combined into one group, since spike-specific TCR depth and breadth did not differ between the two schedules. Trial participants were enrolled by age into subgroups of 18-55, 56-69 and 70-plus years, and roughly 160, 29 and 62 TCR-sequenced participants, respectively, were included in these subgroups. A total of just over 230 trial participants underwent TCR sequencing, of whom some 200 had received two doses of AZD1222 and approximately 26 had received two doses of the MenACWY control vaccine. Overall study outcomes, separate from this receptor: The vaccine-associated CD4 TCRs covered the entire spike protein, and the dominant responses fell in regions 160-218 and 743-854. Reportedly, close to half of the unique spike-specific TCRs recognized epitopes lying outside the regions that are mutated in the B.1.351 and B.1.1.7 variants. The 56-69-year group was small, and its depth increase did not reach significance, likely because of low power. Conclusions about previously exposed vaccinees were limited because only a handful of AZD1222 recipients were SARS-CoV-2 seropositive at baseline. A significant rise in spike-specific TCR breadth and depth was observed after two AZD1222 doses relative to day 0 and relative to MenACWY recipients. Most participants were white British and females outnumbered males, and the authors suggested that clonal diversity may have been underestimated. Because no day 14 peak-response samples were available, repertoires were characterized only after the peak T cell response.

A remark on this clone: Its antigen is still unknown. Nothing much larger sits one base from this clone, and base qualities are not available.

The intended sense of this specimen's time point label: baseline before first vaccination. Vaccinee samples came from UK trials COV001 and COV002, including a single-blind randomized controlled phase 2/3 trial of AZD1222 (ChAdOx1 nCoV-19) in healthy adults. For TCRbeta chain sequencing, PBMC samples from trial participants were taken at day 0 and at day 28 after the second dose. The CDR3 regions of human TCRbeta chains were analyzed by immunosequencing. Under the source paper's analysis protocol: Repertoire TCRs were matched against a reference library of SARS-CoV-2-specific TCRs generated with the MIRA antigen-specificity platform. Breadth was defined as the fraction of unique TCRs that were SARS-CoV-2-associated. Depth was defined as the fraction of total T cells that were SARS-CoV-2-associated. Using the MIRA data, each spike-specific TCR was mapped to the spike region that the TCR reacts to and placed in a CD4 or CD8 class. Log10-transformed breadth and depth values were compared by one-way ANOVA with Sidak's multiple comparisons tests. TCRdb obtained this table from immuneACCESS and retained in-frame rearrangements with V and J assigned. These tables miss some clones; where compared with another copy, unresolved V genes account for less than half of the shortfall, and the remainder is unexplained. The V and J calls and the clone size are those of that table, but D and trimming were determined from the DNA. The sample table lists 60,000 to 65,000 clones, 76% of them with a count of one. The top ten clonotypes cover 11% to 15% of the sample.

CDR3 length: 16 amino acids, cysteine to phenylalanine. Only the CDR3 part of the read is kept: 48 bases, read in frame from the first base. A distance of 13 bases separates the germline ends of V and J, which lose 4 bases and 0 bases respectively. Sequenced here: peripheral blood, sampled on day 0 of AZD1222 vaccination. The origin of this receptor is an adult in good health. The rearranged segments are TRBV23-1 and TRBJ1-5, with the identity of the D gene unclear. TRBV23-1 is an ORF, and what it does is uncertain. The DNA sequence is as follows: TGCGCCAGCAGTCGGAGAACATTTTATAGCAATCAGCCCCAGCATTTT. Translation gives CASSRRTFYSNQPQHF.